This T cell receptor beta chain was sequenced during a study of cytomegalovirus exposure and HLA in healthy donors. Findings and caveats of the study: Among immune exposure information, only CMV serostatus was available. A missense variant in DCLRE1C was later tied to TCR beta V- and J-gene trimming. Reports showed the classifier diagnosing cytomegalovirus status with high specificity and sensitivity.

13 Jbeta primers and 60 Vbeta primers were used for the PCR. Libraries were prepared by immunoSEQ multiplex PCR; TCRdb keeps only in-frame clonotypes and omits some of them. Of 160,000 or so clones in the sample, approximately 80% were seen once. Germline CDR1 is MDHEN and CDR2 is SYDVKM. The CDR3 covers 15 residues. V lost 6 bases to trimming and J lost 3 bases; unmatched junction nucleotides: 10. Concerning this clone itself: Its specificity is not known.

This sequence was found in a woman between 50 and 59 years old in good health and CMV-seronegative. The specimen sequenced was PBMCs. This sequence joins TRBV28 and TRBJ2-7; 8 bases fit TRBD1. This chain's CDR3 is CASSPRDRNYYEQYF. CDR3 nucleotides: TGTGCCAGCAGCCCTCGGGACAGGAATTACTACGAGCAGTACTTC.